This T cell receptor (beta chain) was sequenced in a study of cytotoxic CD8 clonotypes in ibrutinib-treated CLL. Looking at the study overall: The patients, about a dozen relapsed/refractory and about 14 treatment-naive, included approximately 18 who were IGHV unmutated.

In the case of this clone: Its antigen remains unknown.

Study-wide results and caveats: In comparison with age-matched healthy donors, baseline clonality was higher and tracked circulating CD8+ T-cell counts.

Sequencing was performed with immunoSEQ multiplex PCR; in TCRdb, only in-frame clones are kept and a portion is missing. Of about 9,200 clones listed, over 60% are singletons. CDR3 size: 17 residues. Germline CDR1 is SQVTM and CDR2 is ANQGSEA. The J segment lost 5 bases and the V segment lost 2 bases, leaving 16 bases of the junction unmatched. The source is a human donor with chronic lymphocytic leukemia. The source was PBMCs, collected before ibrutinib treatment. This rearrangement joins TRBV29-1 to TRBJ2-5, with 8 bases aligning to TRBD1. The DNA for the CDR3 is TGCAGCGTTGAAATCCAAGCGAGACAGGGGATAGCGGAGACCCAGTACTTC. This sequence encodes CSVEIQARQGIAETQYF.